Following are 8 T cell receptor beta chains from one sample sequenced in a study of blood T cell repertoires in COVID-19. Method: immunoSEQ multiplex PCR; TCRdb's copy keeps in-frame clones and lacks some. The sample contains roughly 88,000 clones, approximately 79% of which appear only once. What was sequenced was peripheral blood. These receptors were obtained from a woman older than 75 with active or convalescent COVID-19.

This clone was observed a handful of times. The rearrangement joins TRBV6-5 to TRBJ2-7, with 9 bases aligning to TRBD2. V was clipped by 4 bases and J by 4 bases; unmatched bases: 8. Germline V lookup: CDR1 MNHEY, CDR2 SVGAGI. This CDR3 has 15 residues. Here the CDR3 reads CASSLGGGAFYEQYF. CDR3 nucleotides: TGTGCCAGCAGTTTGGGCGGGGGGGCTTTTTACGAGCAGTACTTC.

The rearrangement links TRBV30 to TRBJ2-7, with a tentative D call TRBD2 (7 bases). Germline assignment: CDR1 GTSNPN and CDR2 SVGIG (reference sequence). The CDR3 is 14 residues long. V was cut by 1 base and J by 5 bases, with 15 bases left in between. CDR3 bases: TGTGCCTGGAGTGCCGGGGGGCCGGTGAACGAGCAGTACTTC. Amino acids: CAWSAGGPVNEQYF.

V and J are TRBV7-2 and TRBJ2-1; maybe TRBD2 (6 bases). The CDR3 has 14 residues. V shed 2 bases and J shed 6 bases, with 11 bases lying between them. CDR1 is SGHTA, CDR2 FQGNSA, per germline. The CDR3 reads CASSLRLEGNEQFF. Here the CDR3 DNA reads TGTGCCAGCAGCTTAAGACTAGAAGGCAATGAGCAGTTCTTC.

This clone was recorded only once. This chain links TRBV29-1 with TRBJ2-2, with a tentative D call TRBD1 (6 bases). The CDR3 runs 14 residues. Germline CDR1 and CDR2: SQVTM and ANQGSEA. Deletions cut 6 bases from V and 2 bases from J, with 13 bases between. CDR3 nucleotides: TGCAGCGTGGACGACAGGAGAAACACCGGGGAGCTGTTTTTT. Encoded protein: CSVDDRRNTGELFF.

The chain joins TRBV9 to TRBJ2-3; 9 bases are shared with TRBD2. Germline-derived CDR1 and CDR2 are SGDLS and YYNGEE. The CDR3 runs to 17 residues. The V gene end was trimmed by 4 bases and the J gene end by 3 bases; junction bases not matched to a gene: 12. The CDR3 here is CASSPPEVAGVTDTQYF. The CDR3 DNA sequence: TGTGCCAGCAGCCCGCCCGAGGTAGCGGGAGTGACAGATACGCAGTATTTT.

The genes are TRBV19 and TRBJ1-2; possibly TRBD1 for D (6 bases). The CDR3 spans 16 residues. Deletions cut 5 bases from V and 5 bases from J, with 21 bases between. Germline values: CDR1 LNHDA, CDR2 SQIVND (reference sequence). The CDR3 spells CASSSEGQGFIYGYTF. CDR3 bases: TGTGCCAGTAGTTCTGAAGGGCAGGGGTTTATTTATGGCTACACCTTC.

The rearrangement uses TRBV19 and TRBJ1-2; D not certain. CDR3 length: 15 residues. Trimming removed 2 bases from V and 3 bases from J, with 13 bases in between. In germline, CDR1 is LNHDA, CDR2 SQIVND (reference sequence). The CDR3 region has the DNA TGTGCCAGTAGTATACTTGGGCAGCCTCACTATGGCTACACCTTC. Its translation is CASSILGQPHYGYTF.

Here the CDR3 DNA reads TGCAGCTCCATCTTAAGGAGCGCCATCTCCTACAATGAGCAGTTCTTC. Its protein product is CSSILRSAISYNEQFF. The chain employs TRBV29-1 and TRBJ2-1; D uncertain. The germline gives CDR1 SQVTM, CDR2 ANQGSEA. V was cut by 8 bases and J by 0 bases, with 20 bases left in between. CDR3 length: 16 residues.